This T cell receptor (beta chain) was captured by sequencing in a study of shared clonotypes between healthy human individuals. Study-wide background: Three plates were used per donor for CD4 naive, three for CD4 memory, two for CD8 naive and one for CD8 memory. Whole-study results and caveats: Memory subsets generally showed smaller estimated richness than naive subsets did.

Germline CDR1 reads SGHRS; CDR2 reads YFSETQ. The CDR3 length is 11 residues. J gave up 13 bases and V 0 bases, and 2 bases lay outside the gene matches. Profiling relied on immunoSEQ multiplex PCR, and the TCRdb table lists in-frame clones only, not all of them. Here the sample spans under 600,000 clones, about 98% being singletons. CD45RO negativity and positive selection for CCR7 defined naive CD8 cells, a population that excluded terminally differentiated effector memory CD45RA+ cells. Concerning this clone itself: What it binds is not known.

The genes are TRBV5-1 and TRBJ2-5, with 8 bases lining up with TRBD1. The receptor was derived from a man aged 25 to 45 in good health. The sample was naive CD8+ T cells sorted from blood. The CDR3 loop reads CASSLGTGTYF. The CDR3 DNA reads as TGCGCCAGCAGCTTGGGGACAGGGACGTACTTC.